The 7 T cell receptor beta chains below all came from one sample that was sequenced in a study of regulatory T cells in long-lasting Graves disease. The time point: persistent/refractory GD, antithyroid drugs over 5 years with positive TRAb. RNA extracted from PBMCs served as the sequencing template. Building the TCR beta libraries relied on iRepertoire HTBI primers, and CDR3 regions underwent Arm-PCR. TCRdb re-called the multiplex PCR reads through MiXCR, storing one row per CDR3 protein. The sample yields some 300,000 distinct CDR3 sequences, around 20% seen once. Sequenced here: peripheral blood mononuclear cells (PBMCs), sampled when the disease was refractory, from a patient treated with antithyroid drugs. The receptor source for this set is a female donor with Graves disease.

There are many counts of this clonotype. The chain recombines TRBV24-1 with TRBJ2-7, with TRBD1 matching over 9 bases. J gave up 3 bases and V 8 bases, and 10 bases lay outside the gene matches. The CDR3 runs to 15 residues. Looked up from germline, CDR1 is KGHDR and CDR2 is SFDVKD. The CDR3 coding sequence is TGTGCCACCATCGTAGAGGGGACAGGGATCTACGAGCAGTACTTC. The encoded protein is CATIVEGTGIYEQYF.

This chain links TRBV12-3 or TRBV12-4 with TRBJ2-3; TRBD2 might be the D (7 bases). This CDR3 is built from 13 residues. Trimming pared 6 bases from V and 6 bases from J, leaving 13 bases between. The CDR3 DNA reads as TGTGCCAGCAGGGGGGGGGCCCGGGATACGCAGTATTTT. Translation: CASRGGARDTQYF.

This clonotype showed up many times. This chain connects TRBV28 to TRBJ2-5, with 9 nucleotides matching TRBD1. Trimming removed 4 bases from V and 3 bases from J; junction bases left unmatched: 12. Germline CDR1 MDHEN, CDR2 SYDVKM. This CDR3 is built from 17 residues. The CDR3 reads CASSSPWTGVREETQYF. The CDR3 DNA reads TGTGCCAGCAGTTCACCGTGGACAGGGGTGAGGGAAGAGACCCAGTACTTC.

This clonotype was counted ten times or more. The genes are TRBV12-3 or TRBV12-4 and TRBJ1-6, with D tentatively TRBD1 (5 bases). This CDR3 contains 15 residues. Trimming took off 3 bases at V and 9 bases at J, with 15 bases between the two ends. The DNA of the CDR3 is TGTGCCAGCAGTTTTTTGATGGGACTGAGTTCACCCCTCCACTTT. Translated: CASSFLMGLSSPLHF.

As for this clonotype: This could be a read error, since a much larger clone is one nucleotide away. V is TRBV6-2 or TRBV6-3 and J is TRBJ1-1; D possibly corresponds to TRBD1 (5 bases). This CDR3 spans 14 amino acids. CDR1 is MNHEY, CDR2 SVGEGT, per germline. This CDR3 reads CAGSRRGEGTEAFF. The CDR3 nucleotides are TGTGCCGGCAGTCGACGGGGGGAAGGCACTGAAGCTTTCTTT.

The CDR3 reads CASSPGTSGSNSYF. The CDR3 DNA is TGTGCCAGCAGTCCGGGGACTAGCGGGTCCAACTCGTACTTC. The chain uses TRBV6-1 and TRBJ2-7; 12 nucleotides match TRBD2. CDR3 length equals 14 residues. Trimming cost V 5 bases and J 12 bases; bases outside gene matches: 11. Germline CDR1 reads MNHNS; CDR2 reads SASEGT.

This clonotype was observed many times. The V gene is TRBV12-3 or TRBV12-4, the J gene TRBJ2-7; 9 positions agree with TRBD2. The CDR3 sequence is 15 residues long. Losses at the gene ends were 3 bases for V and 2 bases for J; bases not matched to a gene: 5. CDR3 sequence (DNA): TGTGCCAGCAGTTTTAGCGGGAGACCTCCCTACGAGCAGTACTTC. Its translation: CASSFSGRPPYEQYF.